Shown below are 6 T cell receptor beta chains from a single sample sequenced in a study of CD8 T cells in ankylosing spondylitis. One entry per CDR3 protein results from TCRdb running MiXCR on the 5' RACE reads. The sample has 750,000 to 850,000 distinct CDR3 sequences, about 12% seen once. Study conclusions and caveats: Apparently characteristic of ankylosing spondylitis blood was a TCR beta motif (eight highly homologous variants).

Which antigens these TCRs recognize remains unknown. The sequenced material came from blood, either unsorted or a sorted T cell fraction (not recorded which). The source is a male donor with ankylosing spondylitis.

CDR3 coding DNA: TGTGCCAGCAGCCCCGCTGGGGGATTCTATGGCTACACCTTC. Translating gives CASSPAGGFYGYTF. The gene calls are TRBV12-3 or TRBV12-4 and TRBJ1-2; TRBD1 might be the D (5 bases). V was pared by 6 bases and J by 4 bases, with 15 bases between. This CDR3 is 14 amino acids long.

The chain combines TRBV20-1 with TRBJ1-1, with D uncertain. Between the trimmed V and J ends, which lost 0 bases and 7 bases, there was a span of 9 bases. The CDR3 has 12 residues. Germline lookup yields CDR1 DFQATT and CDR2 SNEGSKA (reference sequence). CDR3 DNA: TGCAGTGCTAGAGATCTGCGGAATGAAGCTTTCTTT. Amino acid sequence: CSARDLRNEAFF.

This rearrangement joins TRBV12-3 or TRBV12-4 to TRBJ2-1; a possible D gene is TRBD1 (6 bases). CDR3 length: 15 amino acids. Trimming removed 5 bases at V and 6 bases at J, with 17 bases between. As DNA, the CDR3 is TGTGCCAGCAGTGAGGGGGAAAGGACGGTCAATGAGCAGTTCTTC. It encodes CASSEGERTVNEQFF.

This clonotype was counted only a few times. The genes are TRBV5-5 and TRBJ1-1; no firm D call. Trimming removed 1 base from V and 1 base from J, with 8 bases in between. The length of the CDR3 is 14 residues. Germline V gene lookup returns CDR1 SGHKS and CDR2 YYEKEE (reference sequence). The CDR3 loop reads CASSLHRENTEAFF. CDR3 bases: TGTGCCAGCAGCTTGCACCGAGAGAACACTGAAGCTTTCTTT.

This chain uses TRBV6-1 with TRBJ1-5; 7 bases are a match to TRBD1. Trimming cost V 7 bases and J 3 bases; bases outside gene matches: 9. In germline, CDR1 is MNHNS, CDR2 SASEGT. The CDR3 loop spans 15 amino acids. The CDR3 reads CASNVLQGNNQPQHF. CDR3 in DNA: TGTGCCAGCAACGTCCTACAGGGGAACAATCAGCCCCAGCATTTT.

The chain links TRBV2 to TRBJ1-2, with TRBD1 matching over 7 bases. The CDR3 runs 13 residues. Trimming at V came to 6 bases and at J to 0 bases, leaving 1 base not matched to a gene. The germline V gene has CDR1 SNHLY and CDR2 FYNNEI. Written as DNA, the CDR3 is TGTGCCAGCAGGGGACAGTCTAACTATGGCTACACCTTC. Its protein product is CASRGQSNYGYTF.